Listed below are T cell receptor beta chains from one sample, sequenced in a study of response to subunit inactivated influenza vaccine. MiXCR, applied by TCRdb to the RT-PCR reads, yields one record per CDR3 protein. The table shows about 170,000 distinct CDR3 sequences, with over 9.5% occurring only once. These data were likewise used in another study, on T cells expressing NK-cell markers.

This specimen was CD8+ T cells sorted from PBMCs, taken 11 to 12 days after vaccination. The source of these receptors is a man in his forties or fifties who received an inactivated influenza vaccine. Both conserved end residues are part of each CDR3. D genes are given only for firm matches. The size entry is marked missing in some rows and otherwise reads once, few, many or a size class.

CDR3 protein: CASSRTKHGGGGQETQYF
CDR3 DNA: TGCGCCAGCAGCCGGACGAAACACGGGGGCGGGGGGCAAGAGACCCAGTACTTC
V gene: TRBV4-3
J gene: TRBJ2-5
D gene: TRBD2
clone size: few

CDR3 protein: CSVETELAGEDLQTYEQYF
CDR3 DNA: TGCAGCGTTGAAACGGAACTAGCGGGAGAAGACCTCCAGACCTACGAGCAGTACTTC
V gene: TRBV29-1
J gene: TRBJ2-7
D gene: TRBD2
clone size: few

CDR3 protein: CASSLAGSTEAFF
CDR3 DNA: TGTGCCAGCAGTCTTGCAGGGAGCACTGAAGCTTTCTTT
V gene: TRBV6-1
J gene: TRBJ1-1
D gene: .
clone size: .

CDR3 protein: CASSSHPVDEQYF
CDR3 DNA: TGTGCCAGCAGTTCCCACCCCGTGGACGAGCAGTACTTC
V gene: TRBV28
J gene: TRBJ2-7
D gene: .
clone size: few

CDR3 protein: CASSTGTSGGRPGELFF
CDR3 DNA: TGTGCCAGCAGCACAGGGACTAGCGGGGGCAGGCCCGGGGAGCTGTTTTTT
V gene: TRBV5-4
J gene: TRBJ2-2
D gene: TRBD2
clone size: .

CDR3 protein: CASSLAHTREKLFF
CDR3 DNA: TGTGCCAGCAGCTTAGCCCATACAAGGGAAAAACTGTTTTTT
V gene: TRBV13
J gene: TRBJ1-4
D gene: .
clone size: many

CDR3 protein: CASGDPGDSNQPQHF
CDR3 DNA: TGTGCCAGCGGGGACCCCGGGGACAGCAATCAGCCCCAGCATTTT
V gene: TRBV28
J gene: TRBJ1-5
D gene: .
clone size: .

CDR3 protein: CASSFEDRAGSVETQYF
CDR3 DNA: TGTGCCAGCAGTTTCGAGGATCGAGCGGGATCGGTGGAGACCCAGTACTTC
V gene: TRBV12-3/TRBV12-4
J gene: TRBJ2-5
D gene: TRBD2
clone size: few

CDR3 protein: CASSTSGVPTKNTGELFF
CDR3 DNA: TGCGCCAGCAGCACCTCAGGGGTCCCAACGAAGAACACCGGGGAGCTGTTTTTT
V gene: TRBV5-1
J gene: TRBJ2-2
D gene: .
clone size: .

CDR3 protein: CATSDGKTRGYEQFF
CDR3 DNA: TGTGCCACCAGTGATGGAAAAACTAGGGGGTATGAGCAGTTCTTC
V gene: TRBV24-1
J gene: TRBJ2-1
D gene: .
clone size: few

CDR3 protein: CASSQDSRTSGDNEQFF
CDR3 DNA: TGTGCCAGCAGCCAAGATTCGAGGACTAGCGGAGACAATGAGCAGTTCTTC
V gene: TRBV14
J gene: TRBJ2-1
D gene: TRBD2
clone size: .

CDR3 protein: CASSPTGNEQFF
CDR3 DNA: TGCGCCAGCAGCCCCACCGGCAATGAGCAGTTCTTC
V gene: TRBV5-1
J gene: TRBJ2-1
D gene: .
clone size: few

CDR3 protein: CASSSSRGDRRTYEQYF
CDR3 DNA: TGTGCCAGCAGCTCCAGTCGGGGTGACCGCCGCACTTACGAGCAGTACTTC
V gene: TRBV7-9
J gene: TRBJ2-7
D gene: .
clone size: once

CDR3 protein: CASSWGGLAGAYEQYF
CDR3 DNA: TGTGCCAGCAGCTGGGGCGGACTAGCGGGAGCGTACGAGCAGTACTTC
V gene: TRBV5-8
J gene: TRBJ2-7
D gene: TRBD2
clone size: few

CDR3 protein: CASSLVPSGRTSYNEQFF
CDR3 DNA: TGTGCCAGCAGCTTAGTTCCGAGCGGGAGGACCTCCTACAATGAGCAGTTCTTC
V gene: TRBV11-2
J gene: TRBJ2-1
D gene: TRBD2
clone size: .

CDR3 protein: CASSIQGFVYEQYF
CDR3 DNA: TGTGCCAGCAGCATACAGGGATTCGTCTACGAGCAGTACTTC
V gene: TRBV14
J gene: TRBJ2-7
D gene: .
clone size: many

CDR3 protein: CASSFRGAAFNEQFF
CDR3 DNA: TGTGCCAGCAGCTTTAGGGGGGCCGCCTTCAATGAGCAGTTCTTC
V gene: TRBV7-9
J gene: TRBJ2-1
D gene: .
clone size: .

CDR3 protein: CASSSTNVVGNTIYF
CDR3 DNA: TGTGCCAGCAGCTCAACTAATGTAGTCGGAAACACCATATATTTT
V gene: TRBV13
J gene: TRBJ1-3
D gene: .
clone size: few

CDR3 protein: CASSYIAGWNTGELFF
CDR3 DNA: TGTGCCAGCAGTTACATAGCGGGATGGAACACCGGGGAGCTGTTTTTT
V gene: TRBV6-2/TRBV6-3
J gene: TRBJ2-2
D gene: TRBD2
clone size: .

CDR3 protein: CASSSGQASLYEQYF
CDR3 DNA: TGCGCCAGCAGCTCCGGACAGGCTAGCCTCTACGAGCAGTACTTC
V gene: TRBV5-1
J gene: TRBJ2-7
D gene: TRBD1
clone size: .

CDR3 protein: CASSLGSGGAGYEQFF
CDR3 DNA: TGTGCCAGCAGCTTAGGTAGCGGGGGGGCCGGGTATGAGCAGTTCTTC
V gene: TRBV11-2
J gene: TRBJ2-1
D gene: TRBD2
clone size: .

CDR3 protein: CASRGGVGQPQHF
CDR3 DNA: TGTGCCAGCAGGGGGGGGGTGGGTCAGCCCCAGCATTTT
V gene: TRBV12-3/TRBV12-4
J gene: TRBJ1-5
D gene: .
clone size: few

CDR3 protein: CASSFDRGYEQYF
CDR3 DNA: TGTGCCAGCAGCTTCGACAGGGGCTACGAGCAGTACTTC
V gene: TRBV11-2
J gene: TRBJ2-7
D gene: TRBD1
clone size: many

CDR3 protein: CASSPQGGGSSANVLTF
CDR3 DNA: TGTGCCAGCAGTCCCCAGGGGGGGGGATCTTCGGCCAACGTCCTGACTTTC
V gene: TRBV9
J gene: TRBJ2-6
D gene: .
clone size: .

CDR3 protein: CASSGTFRMDRVLSDQPQHF
CDR3 DNA: TGTGCCAGCAGTGGTACTTTTAGGATGGACAGGGTTTTATCGGATCAGCCCCAGCATTTT
V gene: TRBV6-1
J gene: TRBJ1-5
D gene: TRBD1
clone size: .

CDR3 protein: CASSLAANTDTQYF
CDR3 DNA: TGTGCCAGCAGTTTAGCGGCAAACACAGATACGCAGTATTTT
V gene: TRBV28
J gene: TRBJ2-3
D gene: .
clone size: .

CDR3 protein: CASSFLGIGPNFGQYF
CDR3 DNA: TGTGCCAGCAGTTTTCTTGGGATCGGCCCCAATTTCGGGCAGTACTTC
V gene: TRBV28
J gene: TRBJ2-7
D gene: .
clone size: .

CDR3 protein: CASSLGTSGFKYF
CDR3 DNA: TGTGCCAGCAGCTTAGGGACCTCCGGGTTTAAGTACTTC
V gene: TRBV11-2
J gene: TRBJ2-5
D gene: .
clone size: few

CDR3 protein: CASSQDTGRETQYF
CDR3 DNA: TGTGCCAGCAGCCAAGATACAGGGCGCGAGACCCAGTACTTC
V gene: TRBV14
J gene: TRBJ2-5
D gene: .
clone size: few

CDR3 protein: CASSQEVIYEQYF
CDR3 DNA: TGTGCCAGCAGCCAAGAAGTCATCTACGAGCAGTACTTC
V gene: TRBV14
J gene: TRBJ2-7
D gene: .
clone size: .

CDR3 protein: CASSTQGGELFF
CDR3 DNA: TGTGCCAGCAGCACCCAGGGAGGGGAACTGTTTTTT
V gene: TRBV9
J gene: TRBJ1-4
D gene: .
clone size: few

CDR3 protein: CASSPPLGPGGNEQFF
CDR3 DNA: TGTGCCAGCAGCCCCCCACTTGGACCCGGAGGCAATGAGCAGTTCTTC
V gene: TRBV9
J gene: TRBJ2-1
D gene: .
clone size: .

CDR3 protein: CASSTDRANEQYF
CDR3 DNA: TGTGCCAGCAGCACGGACAGGGCAAACGAGCAGTACTTC
V gene: TRBV7-8
J gene: TRBJ2-7
D gene: TRBD1
clone size: .

CDR3 protein: CASSKQPTAYEQYF
CDR3 DNA: TGCGCCAGCAGCAAACAACCTACAGCCTACGAGCAGTACTTC
V gene: TRBV4-1
J gene: TRBJ2-7
D gene: .
clone size: .

CDR3 protein: CASSFSLTSGEYIDTQYF
CDR3 DNA: TGTGCCAGCAGTTTCTCTCTCACTAGCGGGGAGTATATAGATACGCAGTATTTT
V gene: TRBV28
J gene: TRBJ2-3
D gene: TRBD2
clone size: .

CDR3 protein: CASTSGVGQETQYF
CDR3 DNA: TGTGCCAGCACCAGCGGGGTAGGGCAAGAGACCCAGTACTTC
V gene: TRBV6-1
J gene: TRBJ2-5
D gene: TRBD2
clone size: .

CDR3 protein: CASSPAGGLYGYTF
CDR3 DNA: TGTGCCAGCAGCCCGGCAGGGGGCCTTTATGGCTACACCTTC
V gene: TRBV7-9
J gene: TRBJ1-2
D gene: TRBD1
clone size: few

CDR3 protein: CASSFDNQPQHF
CDR3 DNA: TGTGCCAGCAGCTTTGACAATCAGCCCCAGCATTTT
V gene: TRBV12-3/TRBV12-4
J gene: TRBJ1-5
D gene: .
clone size: few

CDR3 protein: CASSFEAGVNEQFF
CDR3 DNA: TGTGCCAGCAGCTTCGAGGCGGGAGTCAATGAGCAGTTCTTC
V gene: TRBV12-3/TRBV12-4
J gene: TRBJ2-1
D gene: TRBD2
clone size: .

CDR3 protein: CASRTSGGDTQYF
CDR3 DNA: TGTGCTAGCAGGACTAGCGGTGGTGATACGCAGTATTTT
V gene: TRBV12-5
J gene: TRBJ2-3
D gene: TRBD2
clone size: .

CDR3 protein: CATSRGTVQETQYF
CDR3 DNA: TGTGCCACCAGCAGGGGGACAGTTCAAGAGACCCAGTACTTC
V gene: TRBV15
J gene: TRBJ2-5
D gene: TRBD1
clone size: .

CDR3 protein: CASSHSSVSSYNEQFF
CDR3 DNA: TGTGCCAGCAGCCATTCTAGCGTTAGCTCCTACAATGAGCAGTTCTTC
V gene: TRBV7-6
J gene: TRBJ2-1
D gene: .
clone size: many

CDR3 protein: CASSLEYRAQETQYF
CDR3 DNA: TGTGCCAGCAGCTTAGAGTACAGGGCCCAAGAGACCCAGTACTTC
V gene: TRBV11-2
J gene: TRBJ2-5
D gene: .
clone size: .

CDR3 protein: CASSLGGGTSDGELFF
CDR3 DNA: TGTGCCAGCAGCTTAGGCGGAGGGACTAGCGACGGGGAGCTGTTTTTT
V gene: TRBV11-3
J gene: TRBJ2-2
D gene: TRBD2
clone size: few

CDR3 protein: CASSQERDMNTEAFF
CDR3 DNA: TGTGCCAGCAGCCAGGAGAGAGACATGAACACTGAAGCTTTCTTT
V gene: TRBV4-2
J gene: TRBJ1-1
D gene: .
clone size: .

CDR3 protein: CASSFGQPQHF
CDR3 DNA: TGTGCCAGCAGTTTCGGTCAGCCCCAGCATTTT
V gene: TRBV28
J gene: TRBJ1-5
D gene: .
clone size: many

CDR3 protein: CASSPGTGWETQYF
CDR3 DNA: TGTGCCAGCAGCCCGGGGACAGGGTGGGAGACCCAGTACTTC
V gene: TRBV7-9
J gene: TRBJ2-5
D gene: TRBD1
clone size: few

CDR3 protein: CASSYSMDTQYF
CDR3 DNA: TGTGCCAGCAGTTACTCGATGGATACGCAGTATTTT
V gene: TRBV6-2/TRBV6-3
J gene: TRBJ2-3
D gene: .
clone size: few

CDR3 protein: CASGPPPGAYEQYF
CDR3 DNA: TGTGCTAGTGGTCCTCCCCCCGGCGCCTACGAGCAGTACTTC
V gene: TRBV12-5
J gene: TRBJ2-7
D gene: .
clone size: many

CDR3 protein: CASSHNKNTEAFF
CDR3 DNA: TGTGCCAGCAGTCATAATAAAAACACTGAAGCTTTCTTT
V gene: TRBV7-3
J gene: TRBJ1-1
D gene: .
clone size: few

CDR3 protein: CASSQELRFLEQYF
CDR3 DNA: TGCGCCAGCAGCCAAGAGTTGAGATTCCTCGAGCAGTACTTC
V gene: TRBV4-3
J gene: TRBJ2-7
D gene: .
clone size: .

CDR3 protein: CASRAGTSGREPHTQYF
CDR3 DNA: TGTGCCAGCAGGGCCGGGACTAGCGGGAGGGAACCCCATACGCAGTATTTT
V gene: TRBV12-3/TRBV12-4
J gene: TRBJ2-3
D gene: TRBD2
clone size: .

CDR3 protein: CASSYSKGKEDEQFF
CDR3 DNA: TGTGCCAGCAGTTACTCGAAAGGGAAGGAGGATGAGCAGTTCTTC
V gene: TRBV6-2/TRBV6-3
J gene: TRBJ2-1
D gene: .
clone size: few